The clone carrying this TCR beta chain was found a few times. Its antigen is not identified. Unique molecular identifiers tagged the TCRbeta library. One entry per CDR3 protein results from TCRdb running MiXCR on the PCR reads. The table shows just over 950,000 distinct CDR3 sequences, with 25% to 30% occurring only once. The source of the sample is a study of T-cell reconstitution after alpha-beta-depleted transplantation in children. Findings and caveats of the study: T-cell counts and diversity at one year post-transplant came mainly from newly produced T cells. After transplant, high TCRbeta diversity at day 60 in some patients arose from surviving recipient T cells and thymic progenitors. By about two months after transplant, alpha-beta T cells reportedly arose from several hundred graft clones that had expanded.

This CDR3 contains 16 residues. V lost 1 base and J 7 bases, leaving 16 bases between the germline ends. Germline CDR1 and CDR2: LGHNA and YNFKEQ. Source: PBMCs, mostly from graft donor cells, taken 360 days after TCRalphabeta/CD19-depleted stem cell transplant. This TCR came from a boy under three years old who had a stem cell transplant for SCID, so the T cells may come from the graft donor. This chain connects TRBV4-2 to TRBJ2-2; D remains unclear. The CDR3 coding sequence is TGTGCCAGCAGCCAAGGCTCCTCTACGATGATCGGGGAGCTGTTTTTT. This sequence encodes CASSQGSSTMIGELFF.